The next 13 T cell receptor beta chains were all read from a single sample in a study of cytomegalovirus exposure and HLA in healthy donors (dated by TCRdb to between 2016 and 2019). Libraries were prepared through the immunoSEQ multiplex PCR assay. Not all clones reach the TCRdb copy of this immuneACCESS table, which keeps in-frame sequences only. Checked studies attribute under half of the gap to unresolved V genes and leave the rest unexplained. For this sample the table gives approximately 270,000 clones, of which roughly 87% were detected only once. Clones ranked in the top ten supply approximately 12% of the sample. The sample comprised PBMCs. The receptor set was obtained from a man aged 18 to 35 in good health and CMV-seropositive.

The DNA of the CDR3 is TGCAGCGTCCGAGGAGGATCCGAGCAGTACTTC. It encodes CSVRGGSEQYF. V usage is TRBV29-1 and J usage is TRBJ2-7, with D perhaps matching TRBD2 (5 bases). Germline V CDR1 and CDR2: SQVTM, ANQGSEA. The CDR3 sequence is 11 residues long. V was trimmed by 6 bases and J by 6 bases, leaving 12 bases between them.

This rearrangement joins TRBV5-4 to TRBJ2-1; perhaps TRBD1 as D (6 bases). V was cut by 4 bases and J by 1 base, with 12 bases left in between. Germline values: CDR1 SGHNT, CDR2 YYREEE (reference sequence). The CDR3 has 15 residues. CDR3 loop: CASSQGQNSYNEQFF. The CDR3 DNA is TGTGCCAGCAGCCAAGGACAGAATTCCTACAATGAGCAGTTCTTC.

The J gene is TRBJ2-7, the V gene TRBV30; D unresolved. The V and J ends lost 2 bases and 2 bases respectively, with 16 bases between them. The CDR3 totals 15 residues. Germline-derived CDR1 and CDR2 are GTSNPN and SVGIG (reference sequence). The CDR3 spells CAWSPPHRAPYEQYF. The CDR3 region has the DNA TGTGCCTGGAGTCCCCCTCATCGAGCCCCCTACGAGCAGTACTTC.

V gene TRBV25-1 combines with J gene TRBJ1-2; D might be TRBD1 (5 bases). The CDR3 is 13 residues long. The V end was cut by 1 base, the J end by 8 bases, with 11 bases between. The germline V gene encodes CDR1 MGHDK and CDR2 SYGVNS. CDR3 in amino acids: CASSESYRGGYTF. The CDR3 region has the DNA TGTGCCAGCAGTGAATCATACCGGGGGGGCTACACCTTC.

The chain is built from TRBV4-3 and TRBJ2-1; 9 positions match TRBD1. Trimming took 4 bases from V and 10 from J; bases not matched to a gene: 8. Germline lookup yields CDR1 LGHNA and CDR2 YSLEER. The CDR3 runs to 14 residues. Here the CDR3 DNA reads TGCGCCAGCAGCCGTCAGGACAGGGGACGGGAGCAGTTCTTC. It specifies CASSRQDRGREQFF.

This clone was seen at least ten times. The chain couples TRBV30 to TRBJ1-2, with a weak D call TRBD1 (6 bases). The CDR3 has 14 residues. CDR1 and CDR2 from the germline V gene are GTSNPN and SVGIG (reference sequence). Trimming cost V 5 bases and J 4 bases, with 17 bases left between them. CDR3 nucleotides: TGTGCCTGGGATATGGACAGCCGATTCTATGGCTACACCTTC. As protein: CAWDMDSRFYGYTF.

This sequence joins TRBV7-8 and TRBJ2-1, with D hard to call. The germline V gene encodes CDR1 SGHVS and CDR2 FQNEAQ. The CDR3 contains 12 residues. The V end was cut by 5 bases, the J end by 4 bases, with 6 bases between. The CDR3 here is CASSTIYNEQFF. CDR3 bases: TGTGCCAGCAGCACCATTTACAATGAGCAGTTCTTC.

Only a few counts were recorded for this clone. The gene calls are TRBV30 and TRBJ1-1; D may be TRBD1 (5 bases). The CDR3 is made up of 13 amino acids. CDR1 is GTSNPN and CDR2 is SVGIG in the germline V gene (reference sequence). V dropped 3 bases and J dropped 5 bases, with 13 bases sitting between them. Here the CDR3 reads CAWSSGLRTEAFF. The DNA for the CDR3 is TGTGCCTGGAGCTCAGGGCTGCGAACTGAAGCTTTCTTT.

CDR3 residues: CASSDGAGGSTDTQYF. DNA for the CDR3: TGTGCCAGCAGTGACGGAGCGGGAGGGAGCACAGATACGCAGTATTTT. This chain links TRBV6-4 with TRBJ2-3; 10 nucleotides align to TRBD2. The CDR3 runs 16 residues. V was pared by 2 bases and J by 0 bases, with 2 bases of the junction left unmatched. The germline V gene encodes CDR1 MRHNA and CDR2 SNTAGT.

The chain employs TRBV13 and TRBJ2-2, with 7 bases that match TRBD1. CDR1 and CDR2 from the germline V gene are PRHDT and FYEKMQ (reference sequence). Germline trimming cut 0 bases from V and 4 bases from J; bases unmatched to any gene: 2. The CDR3 is 15 amino acids. The CDR3 loop is CASSLGQGITGELFF. CDR3 in DNA: TGTGCCAGCAGCTTAGGACAGGGGATCACCGGGGAGCTGTTTTTT.

The chain joins TRBV9 to TRBJ1-3, with no clear D. CDR1 and CDR2 from the germline V gene are SGDLS and YYNGEE. Trimming took off 3 bases at V and 0 bases at J, with 1 base between the two ends. This CDR3 region has 12 residues. CDR3 sequence: CASSGSGNTIYF. As DNA, the CDR3 is TGTGCCAGCAGCGGCTCTGGAAACACCATATATTTT.

This clone was counted between two and nine times. This chain uses TRBV19 with TRBJ1-5; D not resolved. The length of the CDR3 is 15 residues. Trimming left V 7 bases short and J 1 base short, with 14 bases between. Germline CDR1 is LNHDA and CDR2 is SQIVND (reference sequence). The CDR3 bases are TGTGCCAGTACCAACTTGTTGGGCAGCAATCAGCCCCAGCATTTT. Translation gives CASTNLLGSNQPQHF.

The CDR3 is CASSLDTVLGYGYTF. As DNA, the CDR3 is TGTGCCAGCAGCTTGGATACGGTCCTGGGCTATGGCTACACCTTC. The rearrangement links TRBV5-6 to TRBJ1-2; D uncertain. V was pared by 0 bases and J by 4 bases, with 13 bases between. Germline V gene sequence: CDR1 SGHDT, CDR2 YYEEEE. The CDR3 loop spans 15 amino acids.